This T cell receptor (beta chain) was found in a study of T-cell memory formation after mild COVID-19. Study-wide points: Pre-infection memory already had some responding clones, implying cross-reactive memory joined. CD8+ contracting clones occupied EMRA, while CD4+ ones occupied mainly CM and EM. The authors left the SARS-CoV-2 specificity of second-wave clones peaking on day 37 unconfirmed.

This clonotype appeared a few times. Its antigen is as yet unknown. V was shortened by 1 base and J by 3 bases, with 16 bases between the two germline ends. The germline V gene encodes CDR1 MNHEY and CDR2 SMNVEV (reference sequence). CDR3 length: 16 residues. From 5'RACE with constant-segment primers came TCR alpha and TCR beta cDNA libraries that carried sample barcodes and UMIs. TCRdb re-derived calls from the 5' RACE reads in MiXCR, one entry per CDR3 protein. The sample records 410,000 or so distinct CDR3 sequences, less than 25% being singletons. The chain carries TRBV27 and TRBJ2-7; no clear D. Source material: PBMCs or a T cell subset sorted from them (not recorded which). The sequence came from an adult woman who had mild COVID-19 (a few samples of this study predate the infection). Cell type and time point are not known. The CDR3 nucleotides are TGTGCCAGCAGTTTATTTTCCCCCCGGGCAGGCTACGAGCAGTACTTC. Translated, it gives CASSLFSPRAGYEQYF.